These T cell receptor beta chains were read from a single sample in a study of blood T cell repertoires in COVID-19. Clones were sequenced by immunoSEQ multiplex PCR, and TCRdb holds only the in-frame ones, with some missing. The table records a few hundred thousand clones, 89% of them present only once. What was sequenced was peripheral blood. The receptors were gathered from a middle-aged man with acute or convalescent COVID-19. The CDR3 runs from the conserved cysteine through the conserved F or W. The order of the fields is clone size, J gene, D gene, V gene, CDR3 protein, CDR3 DNA. D genes are given only for firm matches. Only some rows state a clone size, as once, few, many or a class for expanded clones.

abundance: -
j_gene: TRBJ2-4
d_gene: -
v_gene: TRBV7-3
CDR3aa: CASSLVGRIAKNIQYF
CDR3nt: TGTGCCAGCAGCTTAGTAGGGAGGATAGCCAAAAACATTCAGTACTTC

abundance: -
j_gene: TRBJ1-2
d_gene: TRBD1
v_gene: TRBV3-1/TRBV3-2
CDR3aa: CASSRMDRGGGYTF
CDR3nt: TGTGCCAGCAGCCGGATGGACAGGGGTGGTGGCTACACCTTC

abundance: -
j_gene: TRBJ1-4
d_gene: -
v_gene: TRBV15
CDR3aa: CATSRDEGVDEKLFF
CDR3nt: TGTGCCACCAGCAGAGATGAGGGAGTCGATGAAAAACTGTTTTTT

abundance: -
j_gene: TRBJ2-7
d_gene: -
v_gene: TRBV9
CDR3aa: CASSTTGEQYF
CDR3nt: TGTGCCAGCAGTACGACGGGAGAGCAGTACTTC

abundance: -
j_gene: TRBJ2-1
d_gene: -
v_gene: TRBV18
CDR3aa: CASSPPREREQFF
CDR3nt: TGTGCCAGCTCACCACCGAGAGAAAGAGAGCAGTTCTTC

abundance: -
j_gene: TRBJ2-2
d_gene: -
v_gene: TRBV3-1/TRBV3-2
CDR3aa: CASSLLNTGELFF
CDR3nt: TGTGCCAGCAGCTTACTTAACACCGGGGAGCTGTTTTTT

abundance: once
j_gene: TRBJ1-1
d_gene: -
v_gene: TRBV3-1/TRBV3-2
CDR3aa: CASSQGLAENTEAFF
CDR3nt: TGTGCCAGCAGCCAAGGATTGGCCGAGAACACTGAAGCTTTCTTT

abundance: -
j_gene: TRBJ1-4
d_gene: -
v_gene: TRBV5-1
CDR3aa: CASSSGVTNEKLFF
CDR3nt: TGCGCCAGCAGCTCAGGGGTGACTAATGAAAAACTGTTTTTT

abundance: -
j_gene: TRBJ1-2
d_gene: -
v_gene: TRBV7-9
CDR3aa: CASSSTDYGYTF
CDR3nt: TGTGCCAGCAGCTCGACAGACTATGGCTACACCTTC

abundance: -
j_gene: TRBJ2-1
d_gene: -
v_gene: TRBV9
CDR3aa: CASSLTSGDEQFF
CDR3nt: TGTGCCAGCAGCCTAACATCGGGAGATGAGCAGTTCTTC

abundance: -
j_gene: TRBJ2-1
d_gene: -
v_gene: TRBV6-4
CDR3aa: CASSEGGQLNEQFF
CDR3nt: TGTGCCAGCAGTGAGGGGGGACAGCTCAATGAGCAGTTCTTC

abundance: -
j_gene: TRBJ1-2
d_gene: -
v_gene: TRBV3-1/TRBV3-2
CDR3aa: CASSQVSPANYGYTF
CDR3nt: TGTGCCAGCAGCCAAGTTAGCCCGGCTAACTATGGCTACACCTTC

abundance: -
j_gene: TRBJ2-3
d_gene: TRBD2
v_gene: TRBV11-3
CDR3aa: CASSPGLAGDTQYF
CDR3nt: TGTGCCAGCAGCCCGGGACTAGCTGGAGATACGCAGTATTTT

abundance: -
j_gene: TRBJ2-7
d_gene: -
v_gene: TRBV7-2
CDR3aa: CASSLSVSYEQYF
CDR3nt: TGTGCCAGCAGTCTTAGCGTTTCCTACGAGCAGTACTTC

abundance: -
j_gene: TRBJ2-1
d_gene: -
v_gene: TRBV18
CDR3aa: CASSQSSNDEQFF
CDR3nt: TGTGCCAGCTCTCAGTCTAGCAACGATGAGCAGTTCTTC

abundance: -
j_gene: TRBJ2-5
d_gene: TRBD2
v_gene: TRBV6-2/TRBV6-3
CDR3aa: CASSYPAASGGAFETQYF
CDR3nt: TGTGCCAGCAGTTACCCCGCTGCTAGCGGGGGGGCGTTTGAGACCCAGTACTTC

abundance: -
j_gene: TRBJ2-3
d_gene: TRBD2
v_gene: TRBV5-1
CDR3aa: CASSLAGGSTDTQYF
CDR3nt: TGCGCCAGCAGCTTAGCGGGGGGGAGCACAGATACGCAGTATTTT

abundance: -
j_gene: TRBJ2-7
d_gene: TRBD2
v_gene: TRBV4-2
CDR3aa: CASSQGEGGPLHEQYF
CDR3nt: TGTGCCAGCAGCCAAGGAGAGGGAGGGCCCCTCCACGAGCAGTACTTC

abundance: -
j_gene: TRBJ2-1
d_gene: TRBD2
v_gene: TRBV2
CDR3aa: CASSEEAGGYNEQFF
CDR3nt: TGTGCCAGCAGTGAAGAAGCGGGGGGGTACAATGAGCAGTTCTTC

abundance: -
j_gene: TRBJ1-1
d_gene: TRBD1
v_gene: TRBV10-3
CDR3aa: CAISTDRGIGTEAFF
CDR3nt: TGTGCCATCAGTACCGACAGGGGTATCGGCACTGAAGCTTTCTTT

abundance: -
j_gene: TRBJ1-2
d_gene: -
v_gene: TRBV5-1
CDR3aa: CASSLYREAGGYTF
CDR3nt: TGCGCCAGCAGCCTATACCGGGAGGCGGGTGGCTACACCTTC

abundance: -
j_gene: TRBJ1-2
d_gene: -
v_gene: TRBV7-9
CDR3aa: CASSLPGEGGYTF
CDR3nt: TGTGCCAGCAGCTTACCCGGGGAGGGGGGCTACACCTTC

abundance: -
j_gene: TRBJ2-7
d_gene: TRBD2
v_gene: TRBV5-1
CDR3aa: CASSGGGRSYEQYF
CDR3nt: TGCGCCAGCAGCGGCGGGGGGCGCTCCTACGAGCAGTACTTC

abundance: -
j_gene: TRBJ2-4
d_gene: -
v_gene: TRBV7-2
CDR3aa: CASSKRAREDIQYF
CDR3nt: TGTGCCAGCAGTAAGAGGGCAAGGGAAGACATTCAGTACTTC

abundance: -
j_gene: TRBJ1-5
d_gene: -
v_gene: TRBV30
CDR3aa: CAWSVRGAHQPQHF
CDR3nt: TGTGCCTGGAGTGTACGGGGGGCCCATCAGCCCCAGCATTTT

abundance: -
j_gene: TRBJ1-6
d_gene: -
v_gene: TRBV9
CDR3aa: CASSVGPRRSYNSPLHF
CDR3nt: TGTGCCAGCAGCGTAGGACCCCGGAGGTCCTATAATTCACCCCTCCACTTT

abundance: -
j_gene: TRBJ2-2
d_gene: -
v_gene: TRBV7-3
CDR3aa: CASSPRGTGELFF
CDR3nt: TGTGCCAGCAGCCCAAGAGGGACCGGGGAGCTGTTTTTT

abundance: -
j_gene: TRBJ1-1
d_gene: -
v_gene: TRBV6-5
CDR3aa: CASSYRKIEGTEAFF
CDR3nt: TGTGCCAGCAGTTATCGGAAAATTGAGGGTACTGAAGCTTTCTTT

abundance: -
j_gene: TRBJ1-5
d_gene: -
v_gene: TRBV19
CDR3aa: CASLGAGVQPQHF
CDR3nt: TGTGCCAGTCTCGGGGCAGGGGTTCAGCCCCAGCATTTT

abundance: -
j_gene: TRBJ1-1
d_gene: TRBD1
v_gene: TRBV4-1
CDR3aa: CASSQANQGAREAFF
CDR3nt: TGCGCCAGCAGCCAAGCCAACCAGGGGGCACGTGAAGCTTTCTTT